This T cell receptor beta chain was captured in a study of blood T cell repertoires in COVID-19. At the level of the study: Samples representing acute and convalescent COVID-19 were sourced from the United States, Italy and Spain. The analysed material was cDNA or gDNA that came from T cells, B-cell-depleted T cells, or PBMCs.

The assay was immunoSEQ multiplex PCR, and TCRdb's table has in-frame clones only and misses some. The repertoire holds around 240,000 clones, with about 83% as singletons. Deletions cut 6 bases from V and 0 bases from J, with 9 bases between. The V gene's germline CDR1 is MNHEY and CDR2 SVGAGI. The CDR3 spans 14 residues. This clone was counted a single time. Source material: PBMCs or T cells enriched from blood (not recorded which). V and J are TRBV6-5 and TRBJ1-5; TRBD1 is a possible D gene (6 bases). The clonotype comes from a woman in her fifties or sixties who had recovered from COVID-19. The DNA for the CDR3 is TGTGCCAGCAGGGGGGCCTATAGCAATCAGCCCCAGCATTTT. Protein product: CASRGAYSNQPQHF.